The entry below describes one T cell receptor (beta chain). What it binds is not known. This entry belongs to a study of T cell responses to AZD1222 COVID-19 vaccine. Study results and caveats: Clonal diversity may have been underestimated, and the donors were mostly white British, with more females than males.

This table comes from immunoSEQ multiplex PCR, and its TCRdb copy is limited to in-frame clones, with some not included. This table has about 130,000 clones, roughly 93% appearing once. This TCR derives from an adult who received the AZD1222 COVID-19 vaccine. This specimen was peripheral blood, taken 28 days after the second AZD1222 dose.

CDR3 bases: TGTGCCACCCGAAAATTGACAGGATCGATGGCCTCCTACGAGCAGTACTTC. It yields the protein CATRKLTGSMASYEQYF. This chain joins TRBV24-1 and TRBJ2-7, with a tentative D call TRBD1 (6 bases). Between the trimmed V and J ends, which lost 9 bases and 0 bases, there was a span of 23 bases. The germline CDR1 and CDR2 sequences are KGHDR and SFDVKD. The CDR3 covers 17 residues.